This record looks at one T cell receptor (beta chain) sequence and its context. Specified time point: after dendritic cell vaccination, including at tumor progression/relapse. Input was approximately 1.8 ug genomic DNA, or all available if less. TCRdb's copy holds only in-frame clones and misses some; the assay was immunoSEQ multiplex PCR. The data show 55,000 to 75,000 clones, approximately 80% seen once. This sample is part of a study of glioma-infiltrating T cells after dendritic cell vaccination. CDR1 and CDR2 (germline): SGHRS, YFSETQ. Trimming cost V 7 bases and J 3 bases, with 16 bases left between them. The CDR3 covers 14 residues.

The origin of this receptor is a human donor with glioblastoma. The sample here was blood, taken after dendritic cell vaccination. V is TRBV5-1 and J is TRBJ1-1, with a weak D call TRBD1 (5 bases). The CDR3 DNA reads TGCGCCAGCGGTTGGGGGGGTGAGGACACTGAAGCTTTCTTT. This sequence encodes CASGWGGEDTEAFF.